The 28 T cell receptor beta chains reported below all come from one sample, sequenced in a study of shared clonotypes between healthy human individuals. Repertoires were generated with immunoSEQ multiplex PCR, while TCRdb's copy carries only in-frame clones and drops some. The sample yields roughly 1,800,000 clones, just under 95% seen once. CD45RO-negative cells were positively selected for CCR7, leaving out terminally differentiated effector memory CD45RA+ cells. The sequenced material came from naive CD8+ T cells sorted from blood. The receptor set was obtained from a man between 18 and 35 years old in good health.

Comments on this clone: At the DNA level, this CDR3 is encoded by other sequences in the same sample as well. The CDR3 is CSAREYYEQYF. CDR3 nucleotides: TGCAGTGCTAGAGAATACTACGAGCAGTACTTC. The chain joins TRBV20-1 to TRBJ2-7; D is ambiguous. The CDR3 is 11 residues long. The V and J ends lost 0 bases and 3 bases respectively, with 3 bases between them. Germline values: CDR1 DFQATT, CDR2 SNEGSKA (reference sequence).

The CDR3: CASTRGYEQYF. The DNA for the CDR3 is TGTGCCAGTACCAGGGGCTACGAGCAGTACTTC. The V gene is TRBV21-1, the J gene TRBJ2-7; the table's TRBD1 call for D was not verified on the DNA. TRBV21-1 is given as a pseudogene. This CDR3 spans 11 amino acids.

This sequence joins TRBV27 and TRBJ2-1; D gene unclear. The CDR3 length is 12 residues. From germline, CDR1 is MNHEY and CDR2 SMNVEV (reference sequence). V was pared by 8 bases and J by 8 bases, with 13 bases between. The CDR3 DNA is TGTGCCAGCGGTACGAATTGGGATGAGCAGTTCTTC. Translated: CASGTNWDEQFF.

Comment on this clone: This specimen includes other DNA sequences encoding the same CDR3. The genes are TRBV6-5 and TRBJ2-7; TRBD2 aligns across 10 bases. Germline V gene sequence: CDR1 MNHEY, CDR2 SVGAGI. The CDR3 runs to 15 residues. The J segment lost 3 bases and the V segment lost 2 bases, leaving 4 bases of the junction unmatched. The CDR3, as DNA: TGTGCCAGCAGTTACGGGCTAGCGGGAGACTACGAGCAGTACTTC. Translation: CASSYGLAGDYEQYF.

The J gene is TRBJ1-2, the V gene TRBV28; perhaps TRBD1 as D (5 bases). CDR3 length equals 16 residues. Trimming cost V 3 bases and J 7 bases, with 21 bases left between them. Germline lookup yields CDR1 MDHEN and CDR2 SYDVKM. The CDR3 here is CASSFEPGPLSSGYTF. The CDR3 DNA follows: TGTGCCAGCAGTTTCGAACCGGGACCCCTGAGCAGTGGCTACACCTTC.

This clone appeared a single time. CDR3 sequence (DNA): TGTGCCAGCAGTTTAGTTCTCGAGAGCATCTATGGCTACACCTTC. This gives the protein CASSLVLESIYGYTF. The rearrangement links TRBV28 to TRBJ1-2; D remains ambiguous. Trimming removed 2 bases from V and 4 bases from J, with 14 bases in between. Germline loops: CDR1 MDHEN, CDR2 SYDVKM. The CDR3 consists of 15 residues.

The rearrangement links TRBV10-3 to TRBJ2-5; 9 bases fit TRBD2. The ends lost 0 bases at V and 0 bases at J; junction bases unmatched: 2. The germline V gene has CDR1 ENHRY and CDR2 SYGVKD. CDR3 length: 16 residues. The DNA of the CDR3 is TGTGCCATCAGTGAGTCGCCTAGCGGGGACCAAGAGACCCAGTACTTC. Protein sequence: CAISESPSGDQETQYF.

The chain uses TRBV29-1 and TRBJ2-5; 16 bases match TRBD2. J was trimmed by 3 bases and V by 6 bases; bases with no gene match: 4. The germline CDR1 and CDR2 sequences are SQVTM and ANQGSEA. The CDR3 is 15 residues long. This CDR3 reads CSVAGTSGGEETQYF. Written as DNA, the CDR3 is TGCAGCGTGGCAGGGACTAGCGGGGGGGAAGAGACCCAGTACTTC.

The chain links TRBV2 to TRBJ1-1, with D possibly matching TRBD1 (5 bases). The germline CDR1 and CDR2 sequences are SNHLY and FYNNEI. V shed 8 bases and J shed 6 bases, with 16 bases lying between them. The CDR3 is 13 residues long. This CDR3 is CASGITGVAEAFF. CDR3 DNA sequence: TGTGCCAGCGGAATCACAGGCGTCGCTGAAGCTTTCTTT.

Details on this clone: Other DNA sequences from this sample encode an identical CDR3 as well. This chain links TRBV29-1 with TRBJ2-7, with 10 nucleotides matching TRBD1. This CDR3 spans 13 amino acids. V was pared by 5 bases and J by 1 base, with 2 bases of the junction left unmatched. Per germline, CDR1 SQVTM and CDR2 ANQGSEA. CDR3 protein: CSVWTGGSYEQYF. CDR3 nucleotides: TGCAGCGTTTGGACAGGGGGGTCCTACGAGCAGTACTTC.

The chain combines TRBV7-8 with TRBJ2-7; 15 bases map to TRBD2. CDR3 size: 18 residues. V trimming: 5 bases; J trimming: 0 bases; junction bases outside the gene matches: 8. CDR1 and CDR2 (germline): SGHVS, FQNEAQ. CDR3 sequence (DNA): TGTGCCAGCAGCGAGGGACTAGCGGGGGGCTTATACTCCTACGAGCAGTACTTC. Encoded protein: CASSEGLAGGLYSYEQYF.

CDR3 nucleotide sequence: TGTGCCAGCAGTCTTGGACTGGACGAGCAGTTCTTC. Amino acid sequence: CASSLGLDEQFF. The chain carries TRBV27 and TRBJ2-1, with a tentative D call TRBD2 (5 bases). Germline CDR1 reads MNHEY; CDR2 reads SMNVEV (reference sequence). The CDR3 covers 12 residues. The V and J ends lost 5 bases and 10 bases respectively, with 12 bases between them.

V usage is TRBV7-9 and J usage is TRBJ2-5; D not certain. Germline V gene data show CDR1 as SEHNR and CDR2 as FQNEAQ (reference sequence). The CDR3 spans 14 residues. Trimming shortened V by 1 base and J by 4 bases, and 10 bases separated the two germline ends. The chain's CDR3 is CASSLGFSRETQYF. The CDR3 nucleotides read TGTGCCAGCAGCTTAGGCTTCAGTCGAGAGACCCAGTACTTC.

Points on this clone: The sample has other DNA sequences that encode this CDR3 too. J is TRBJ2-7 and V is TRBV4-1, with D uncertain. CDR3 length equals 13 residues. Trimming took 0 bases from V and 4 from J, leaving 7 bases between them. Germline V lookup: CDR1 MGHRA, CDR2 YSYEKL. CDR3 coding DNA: TGCGCCAGCAGCCAAGATGGGCCATACGAGCAGTACTTC. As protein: CASSQDGPYEQYF.

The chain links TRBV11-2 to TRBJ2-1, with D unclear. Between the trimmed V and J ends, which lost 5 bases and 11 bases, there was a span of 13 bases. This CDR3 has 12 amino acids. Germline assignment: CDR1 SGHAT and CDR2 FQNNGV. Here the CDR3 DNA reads TGTGCCAGCAGCCTCGGGCCATCTCAGCAGTTCTTC. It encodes CASSLGPSQQFF.

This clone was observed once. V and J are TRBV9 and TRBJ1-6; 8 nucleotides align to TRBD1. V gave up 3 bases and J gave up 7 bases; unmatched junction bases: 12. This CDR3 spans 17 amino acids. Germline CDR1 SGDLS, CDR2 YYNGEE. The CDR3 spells CASSETGGPTLNSPLHF. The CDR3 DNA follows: TGTGCCAGCAGCGAAACAGGGGGACCAACCCTGAATTCACCCCTCCACTTT.

In nucleotides, the CDR3 is TGTGCCTGGATCAAAACCGTCGGGGGGAACTATGGCTACACCTTC. Residues: CAWIKTVGGNYGYTF. This chain links TRBV30 with TRBJ1-2; maybe TRBD1 (5 bases). This CDR3 is built from 15 residues. Trimming removed 4 bases from V and 2 bases from J, with 17 bases in between. The V gene's germline CDR1 is GTSNPN and CDR2 SVGIG (reference sequence). Based on the CDR3 plus reference TRBV30 and TRBJ1-2, the full variable domain is SQTIHQWPATLVQPVGSPLSLECTVEGTSNPNLYWYRQAAGRGLQLLFYSVGIGQISSEVPQNLSASRPQDRQFILSSKKLLLSDSGFYLCAWIKTVGGNYGYTFGSGTRLTVV.

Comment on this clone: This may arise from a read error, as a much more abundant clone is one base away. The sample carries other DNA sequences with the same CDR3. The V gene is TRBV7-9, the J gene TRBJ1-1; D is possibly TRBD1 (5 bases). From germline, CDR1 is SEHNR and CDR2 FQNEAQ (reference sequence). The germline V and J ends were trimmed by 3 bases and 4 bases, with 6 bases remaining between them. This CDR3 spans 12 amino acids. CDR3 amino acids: CASSLGVTEAFF. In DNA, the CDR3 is TGTGCCAGCAGCTTGGGGGTCACTGAAGCTTTCTTT.

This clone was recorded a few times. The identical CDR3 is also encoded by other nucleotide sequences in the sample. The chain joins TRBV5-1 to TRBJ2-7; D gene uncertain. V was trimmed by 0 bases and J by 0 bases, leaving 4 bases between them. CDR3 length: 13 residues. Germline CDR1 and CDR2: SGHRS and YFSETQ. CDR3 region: CASSLGHSYEQYF. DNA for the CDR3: TGCGCCAGCAGCTTGGGACACTCCTACGAGCAGTACTTC.

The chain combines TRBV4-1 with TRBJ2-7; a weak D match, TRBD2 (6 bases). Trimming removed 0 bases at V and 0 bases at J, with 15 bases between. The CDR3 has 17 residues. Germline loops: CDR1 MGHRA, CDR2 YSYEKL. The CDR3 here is CASSQDRSGASSYEQYF. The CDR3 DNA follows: TGCGCCAGCAGCCAAGATCGATCGGGAGCAAGCTCCTACGAGCAGTACTTC.

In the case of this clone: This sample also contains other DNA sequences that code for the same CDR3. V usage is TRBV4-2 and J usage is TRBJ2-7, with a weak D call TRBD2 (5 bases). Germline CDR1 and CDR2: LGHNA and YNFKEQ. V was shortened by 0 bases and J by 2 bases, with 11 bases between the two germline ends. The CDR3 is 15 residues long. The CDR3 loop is CASSQDRTGTYEQYF. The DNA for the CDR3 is TGTGCCAGCAGCCAAGATCGAACCGGGACCTACGAGCAGTACTTC.

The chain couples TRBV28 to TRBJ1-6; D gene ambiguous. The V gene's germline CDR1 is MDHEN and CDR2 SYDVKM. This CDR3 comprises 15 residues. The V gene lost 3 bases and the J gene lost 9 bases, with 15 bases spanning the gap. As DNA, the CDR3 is TGTGCCAGCAGTTTCTCATTTTCGGGCGTTTCACCCCTCCACTTT. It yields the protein CASSFSFSGVSPLHF.

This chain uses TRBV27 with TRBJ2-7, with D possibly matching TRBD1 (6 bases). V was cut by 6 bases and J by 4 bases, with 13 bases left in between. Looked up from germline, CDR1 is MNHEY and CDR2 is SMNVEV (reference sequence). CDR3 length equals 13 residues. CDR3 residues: CASSISGQYEQYF. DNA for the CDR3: TGTGCCAGCAGCATCTCTGGACAGTACGAGCAGTACTTC.

Here the CDR3 DNA reads TGTGCCAGCAGTGAAATTCCGTTCCCAGAGACCCAGTACTTC. The encoded protein is CASSEIPFPETQYF. V is TRBV2 and J is TRBJ2-5; no clear D gene. Trimming stripped 2 bases from V and 4 bases from J, with 11 bases between. This CDR3 contains 14 residues. Germline V gene data show CDR1 as SNHLY and CDR2 as FYNNEI.

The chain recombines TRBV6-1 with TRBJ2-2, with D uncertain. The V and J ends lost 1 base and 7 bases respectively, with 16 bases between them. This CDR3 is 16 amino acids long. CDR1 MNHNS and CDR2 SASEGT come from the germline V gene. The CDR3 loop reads CASSEGPRVGNGELFF. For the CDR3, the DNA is TGTGCCAGCAGTGAAGGGCCTAGGGTTGGTAACGGGGAGCTGTTTTTT.

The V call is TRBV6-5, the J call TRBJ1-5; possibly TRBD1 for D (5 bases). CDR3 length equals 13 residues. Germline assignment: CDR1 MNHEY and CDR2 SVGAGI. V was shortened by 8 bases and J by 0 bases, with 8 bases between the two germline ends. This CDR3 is CASGGVSNQPQHF. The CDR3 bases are TGTGCCAGCGGGGGGGTTAGCAATCAGCCCCAGCATTTT.

CDR3 in amino acids: CASSQDSPQELSNQPQHF. In nucleotides, the CDR3 is TGCGCCAGCAGCCAAGATTCCCCTCAGGAGCTTAGCAATCAGCCCCAGCATTTT. The J gene is TRBJ1-5, the V gene TRBV4-1; D remains ambiguous. Trimming pared 0 bases from V and 0 bases from J, leaving 15 bases between. The CDR3 runs 18 residues. CDR1 and CDR2 from the germline V gene are MGHRA and YSYEKL.

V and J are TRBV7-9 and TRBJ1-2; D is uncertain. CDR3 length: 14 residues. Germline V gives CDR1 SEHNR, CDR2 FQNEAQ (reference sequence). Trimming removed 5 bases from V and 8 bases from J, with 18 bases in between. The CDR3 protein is CASSPPADMGGYTF. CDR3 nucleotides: TGTGCCAGCAGCCCCCCAGCTGATATGGGGGGCTACACCTTC.